The 27 T cell receptor beta chains reported below all come from one sample, sequenced in a study of T-cell reconstitution after alpha-beta-depleted transplantation in children. Using unique molecular identifiers, the investigators prepared the TCRbeta library. Via MiXCR, TCRdb re-called the PCR reads, giving one row per CDR3 protein. Here the sample spans 180,000 or so distinct CDR3 sequences, approximately 6.8% being singletons. The sequencing used PBMCs, collected before TCRalphabeta/CD19-depleted stem cell transplant. The receptors shown here come from a girl in the first two years of life with combined immunodeficiency, due to receive a stem cell transplant.

This clonotype was picked up a small number of times. The chain is built from TRBV7-2 and TRBJ2-7; D uncertain. Germline lookup yields CDR1 SGHTA and CDR2 FQGNSA. Deletions cut 0 bases from V and 5 bases from J, with 14 bases between. CDR3 length: 15 residues. The CDR3 spells CASSLAITPRDEQYF. As DNA, the CDR3 is TGTGCCAGCAGCTTAGCGATAACACCTCGTGACGAGCAGTACTTC.

Ten or more counts support this clonotype. The rearrangement uses TRBV12-3 or TRBV12-4 and TRBJ1-4; D perhaps matches TRBD1 (6 bases). Deletions cut 4 bases from V and 3 bases from J, with 9 bases between. The CDR3 runs to 14 residues. For the CDR3, the DNA is TGTGCCAGCAGTTCTGGACAGCCTAATGAAAAACTGTTTTTT. It encodes CASSSGQPNEKLFF.

This clonotype was detected ten times or more. The chain has TRBV7-2 and TRBJ1-2, with D perhaps TRBD1 (5 bases). This CDR3 is built from 15 residues. Trimming took 4 bases from V and 8 from J, leaving 20 bases between them. Germline-derived CDR1 and CDR2 are SGHTA and FQGNSA. In DNA form, the CDR3 reads TGTGCCAGCAGCTCTTTATATGGGACGGTCGAGGGCTACACCTTC. This translates into CASSSLYGTVEGYTF.

This clonotype has at least ten counts. The genes are TRBV28 and TRBJ2-7; tentative D call: TRBD1 (6 bases). This CDR3 comprises 15 residues. Germline CDR1 MDHEN, CDR2 SYDVKM. With 6 bases removed from V and 1 base from J, the gap between germline ends came to 16 bases. DNA of the CDR3: TGTGCCAGCAGAAAGACAGGCCCCCTTTCCTACGAGCAGTACTTC. Protein: CASRKTGPLSYEQYF.

This clonotype was observed many times. This sequence joins TRBV5-1 and TRBJ2-1, with 7 bases identical to TRBD1. The CDR3 runs 14 residues. The ends lost 0 bases at V and 7 bases at J; junction bases unmatched: 4. The germline gives CDR1 SGHRS, CDR2 YFSETQ. CDR3 sequence (DNA): TGCGCCAGCAGCTTGGGGGACAGTCGGAATGAGCAGTTCTTC. Translation: CASSLGDSRNEQFF.

This clonotype was seen at least ten times. The V and J genes are TRBV6-1 and TRBJ2-7; maybe TRBD2 (6 bases). Germline lookup yields CDR1 MNHNS and CDR2 SASEGT. Trimming took off 5 bases at V and 0 bases at J, with 20 bases between the two ends. This CDR3 is built from 17 residues. The chain's CDR3 is CASSPLNGGIYSYEQYF. CDR3 nucleotides: TGTGCCAGCAGTCCTCTAAATGGCGGGATCTACTCCTACGAGCAGTACTTC.

This clonotype was counted at least ten times. The rearrangement links TRBV3-1 to TRBJ1-5; 8 bases are shared with TRBD1. This CDR3 has 15 amino acids. CDR1 is LGHDT, CDR2 YNNKEL, per germline (reference sequence). V dropped 0 bases and J dropped 6; count of bases not matched to a gene: 4. The CDR3 is CASSQDLTGVQPQHF. DNA for the CDR3: TGTGCCAGCAGCCAAGATCTGACAGGGGTTCAGCCCCAGCATTTT.

The sample holds one count of this clonotype. A much larger clone sits a single nucleotide away, making a read error possible. The V call is TRBV12-3 or TRBV12-4, the J call TRBJ2-2, with D possibly TRBD1 on 5 matching bases. V lost 3 bases and J lost 4, with 12 bases in between. The CDR3 contains 15 residues. CDR3 loop: CASSFRTTGTGELFF. The CDR3 DNA sequence: TGTGCCAGCAGTTTCCGAACTACAGGCACCGGGGAGCTGTTTTTT.

This clonotype came up many times. V gene TRBV11-2 combines with J gene TRBJ2-1, with D possibly matching TRBD2 (5 bases). In germline, CDR1 is SGHAT, CDR2 FQNNGV. The CDR3 runs to 13 residues. Trimming cost V 3 bases and J 7 bases, with 10 bases left between them. The CDR3 coding sequence is TGTGCCAGCAGCTTTGTTTCGGGGAATGAGCAGTTCTTC. Translating gives CASSFVSGNEQFF.

This clonotype was recorded many times. The J gene is TRBJ1-2, the V gene TRBV12-3 or TRBV12-4, with TRBD1 as a possible D gene (6 bases). V lost 7 bases and J 5 bases, leaving 23 bases between the germline ends. The CDR3 length is 16 residues. CDR3 amino acids: CASNAHPGKGGYGYTF. The CDR3 bases are TGTGCCAGCAACGCCCACCCGGGAAAAGGGGGGTATGGCTACACCTTC.

The sample holds many counts of this clonotype. This chain links TRBV4-3 with TRBJ2-7; TRBD1 matches 7 bases. The CDR3 has 17 amino acids. The V gene end was trimmed by 5 bases and the J gene end by 0 bases; junction bases not matched to a gene: 13. In germline, CDR1 is LGHNA, CDR2 YSLEER. As DNA, the CDR3 is TGCGCCAGCAGCTTACATCACACAGGGGAGAGCTCCTACGAGCAGTACTTC. Its protein is CASSLHHTGESSYEQYF.

A note on this clonotype: This may stem from a read error, because a much larger clone lies one nucleotide away. V is TRBV20-1 and J is TRBJ2-1; 12 bases agree with TRBD2. The CDR3 has 15 residues. J lost 8 bases, V lost 4 bases, and 9 bases had no gene match. Per the germline V gene, CDR1 is DFQATT and CDR2 is SNEGSKA (reference sequence). The DNA of the CDR3 is TGCAGTGCTAACTCGGGACTAGCGGGTTACTATGAGCAGTTCTTC. Residues: CSANSGLAGYYEQFF.

This clonotype has ten or more counts. J is TRBJ2-7 and V is TRBV20-1, with 7 bases that match TRBD2. J lost 4 bases, V lost 6 bases, and 9 bases had no gene match. Germline-derived CDR1 and CDR2 are DFQATT and SNEGSKA (reference sequence). This CDR3 has 13 amino acids. The CDR3 bases are TGCAGTGCCATCAGACTAGCAAAATACGAGCAGTACTTC. Residues: CSAIRLAKYEQYF.

This clonotype was picked up many times. The rearrangement links TRBV9 to TRBJ2-1; 9 bases agree with TRBD2. In germline, CDR1 is SGDLS, CDR2 YYNGEE. The CDR3 length is 16 residues. J was trimmed by 4 bases and V by 0 bases; bases with no gene match: 5. CDR3 region: CASSVASGALYNEQFF. CDR3 DNA: TGTGCCAGCAGCGTAGCTAGCGGGGCTTTGTACAATGAGCAGTTCTTC.

V is TRBV5-1 and J is TRBJ2-3; 8 bases map to TRBD2. Per the germline V gene, CDR1 is SGHRS and CDR2 is YFSETQ. The CDR3 runs to 15 residues. The ends lost 3 bases at V and 4 bases at J; junction bases unmatched: 7. For the CDR3, the DNA is TGCGCCAGCAGCTGGGGGACTAGTGTTCCAGATACGCAGTATTTT. Translation: CASSWGTSVPDTQYF.

This clonotype was seen a few times. The J gene is TRBJ2-4, the V gene TRBV4-1; 8 nucleotides agree with TRBD2. V was clipped by 4 bases and J by 2 bases; unmatched bases: 19. From germline, CDR1 is MGHRA and CDR2 YSYEKL. CDR3 size: 20 residues. The CDR3 nucleotides read TGCGCCAGCAGCCGCCCCGGCTTAACGGGAGGGCCGAGGACCAAAAACATTCAGTACTTC. Protein sequence: CASSRPGLTGGPRTKNIQYF.

This clonotype was observed many times. V is TRBV20-1 and J is TRBJ2-5; 9 bases fit TRBD2. Per germline, CDR1 DFQATT and CDR2 SNEGSKA (reference sequence). The CDR3 contains 18 residues. Trimming cost V 6 bases and J 4 bases; bases outside gene matches: 21. The CDR3 DNA follows: TGCAGTGCCCAGGGTTGGCTTCAAGGCGGGGGGGCAACAGAGACCCAGTACTTC. Residues: CSAQGWLQGGGATETQYF.

This clonotype was seen repeatedly, ten times or more. The rearrangement uses TRBV28 and TRBJ2-3, with TRBD1 as a possible D gene (6 bases). The CDR3 is made up of 15 amino acids. From germline, CDR1 is MDHEN and CDR2 SYDVKM. Between the trimmed V and J ends, which lost 1 base and 6 bases, there was a span of 14 bases. The CDR3 here is CASSLLDRGWDTQYF. CDR3 nucleotides: TGTGCCAGCAGTTTATTGGATAGGGGGTGGGATACGCAGTATTTT.

This clonotype was observed at least ten times. The V call is TRBV7-8, the J call TRBJ2-1; 8 bases agree with TRBD1. CDR3 length: 17 residues. The V gene end was trimmed by 4 bases and the J gene end by 2 bases; junction bases not matched to a gene: 10. The germline V gene encodes CDR1 SGHVS and CDR2 FQNEAQ. CDR3 loop: CASSSREDRATYNEQFF. The CDR3 region has the DNA TGTGCCAGCAGCTCACGAGAGGACAGGGCCACCTACAATGAGCAGTTCTTC.

In this sample, this clonotype turned up many times. The rearrangement links TRBV6-6 to TRBJ1-2; 9 bases match TRBD1. The J segment lost 8 bases and the V segment lost 6 bases, leaving 16 bases of the junction unmatched. Germline CDR1 and CDR2: MNHNY and SVGAGI (reference sequence). The CDR3 extends over 16 amino acids. The DNA of the CDR3 is TGTGCCAGCAGAGAAACATCCGGGACAGGGTATTTCGGCTACACCTTC. This translates into CASRETSGTGYFGYTF.

This clonotype has a count of ten or more. The chain is built from TRBV9 and TRBJ1-3; no firm D call. The CDR3 has 15 residues. CDR1 and CDR2 from the germline V gene are SGDLS and YYNGEE. The V gene lost 4 bases and the J gene lost 0 bases, with 11 bases spanning the gap. CDR3 in amino acids: CASSLNGDSGNTIYF. CDR3 sequence (DNA): TGTGCCAGCAGCCTAAACGGGGACTCTGGAAACACCATATATTTT.

This clonotype was found a few times. The junction departs from germline at one end; a sequencing error may be responsible. The rearrangement links TRBV18 to TRBJ2-3; maybe TRBD1 (6 bases). CDR1 and CDR2 from the germline V gene are KGHSH and LQKENI. This CDR3 comprises 15 residues. This CDR3 is CASSPPGQGGRTQYF. The DNA for the CDR3 is TGTGCCAGCTCTCCACCGGGACAAGGAGGACGTACGCAGTATTTT.

The sample holds many counts of this clonotype. The V gene is TRBV29-1, the J gene TRBJ2-7; no firm D call. The length of the CDR3 is 13 residues. Germline V CDR1 and CDR2: SQVTM, ANQGSEA. V lost 2 bases, J lost 2 bases, and 10 bases lay in between. In DNA, the CDR3 is TGCAGCGTTGAAACGGGTGAAACCTACGAGCAGTACTTC. Translated: CSVETGETYEQYF.

At least ten counts were recorded for this clonotype. The CDR3 protein is CASSLDRVSTDTQYF. CDR3 DNA sequence: TGCGCCAGCAGCTTGGATCGCGTGAGCACAGATACGCAGTATTTT. The chain joins TRBV5-1 to TRBJ2-3; D ambiguous. This CDR3 is built from 15 residues. The V end was cut by 0 bases, the J end by 0 bases, with 8 bases between. CDR1 is SGHRS, CDR2 YFSETQ, per germline.

V gene TRBV5-1 combines with J gene TRBJ1-3; TRBD1 might be the D (5 bases). CDR3 length equals 16 residues. The germline V and J ends were trimmed by 5 bases and 0 bases, with 15 bases remaining between them. Germline CDR1 is SGHRS and CDR2 is YFSETQ. The chain's CDR3 is CASSRHRQYSGNTIYF. DNA for the CDR3: TGCGCCAGCAGTCGACATCGACAGTACTCTGGAAACACCATATATTTT.

This clonotype was counted ten times or more. The chain uses TRBV28 and TRBJ2-2; 7 nucleotides line up with TRBD2. V shed 5 bases, J shed 7 bases, and the junction held 7 bases outside the gene matches. This CDR3 spans 14 amino acids. Germline V lookup: CDR1 MDHEN, CDR2 SYDVKM. The CDR3 sequence is CASSRRTSIGELFF. CDR3 nucleotide sequence: TGTGCCAGCAGTCGACGGACTAGTATCGGGGAGCTGTTTTTT.

This rearrangement joins TRBV30 to TRBJ2-1, with D uncertain. This CDR3 is 12 amino acids long. Germline loops: CDR1 GTSNPN, CDR2 SVGIG (reference sequence). V gave up 3 bases and J gave up 3 bases, with 6 bases separating them. The CDR3 is CAWSAFYNEQFF. CDR3 in DNA: TGTGCCTGGAGCGCTTTCTACAATGAGCAGTTCTTC.